The clone carrying this T cell receptor beta chain has at least ten counts. RNA transcripts yielded amplified TCR beta CDR3 regions. The HTBI primer set served for first-round RT-PCR of the TCR CDR3. TCRdb reprocessed the multiplex PCR reads with MiXCR, giving one entry per CDR3 protein. The table shows about 300,000 distinct CDR3 sequences, with 16% occurring only once. This specimen belongs to a study of T cells in Graves' hyperthyroidism and ophthalmopathy. Germline V gives CDR1 MDHEN, CDR2 SYDVKM. Trimming pared 4 bases from V and 2 bases from J, leaving 12 bases between. The CDR3 is made up of 15 amino acids.

Sequencing was performed on blood. This chain uses TRBV28 with TRBJ2-4; possible D gene TRBD2, 5 bases. The TCR comes from a man aged 25-45 years with Graves' hyperthyroidism. The CDR3 DNA reads TGTGCCAGCAGTTACTACTCCGGGACCAAAAACATTCAGTACTTC. Amino acid sequence: CASSYYSGTKNIQYF. Full variable domain (rest looked up from reference TRBV28 and TRBJ2-4): DVKVTQSSRYLVKRTGEKVFLECVQDMDHENMFWYRQDPGLGLRLIYFSYDVKMKEKGDIPEGYSVSREKKERFSLILESASTNQTSMYLCASSYYSGTKNIQYFGAGTRLSVL.